This T cell receptor beta chain was identified during a study of cytotoxic CD8 clonotypes in ibrutinib-treated CLL. This clone was counted a single time. The target antigen is unknown. Whole-study findings and limits: Clonality went higher at ibrutinib response and then dropped back toward baseline at progression.

The data were produced by immunoSEQ multiplex PCR, yet TCRdb's version contains in-frame clones alone and is incomplete. This table has roughly 40,000 clones, over 60% appearing once. The CDR3 is 18 residues long. With 4 bases clipped from V and 5 bases from J, the junction kept 8 bases outside the gene matches. Sequenced here: PBMCs, sampled after 12 months of ibrutinib treatment. The chain is built from TRBV23-1 and TRBJ2-2; TRBD2 matches 15 bases. TRBV23-1 carries the ORF label, with uncertain function. This TCR was sampled from a human donor with chronic lymphocytic leukemia. Here the CDR3 DNA reads TGCGCCAGCAGTCCAGACAGGACTAGCGGGAGGGATACCGGGGAGCTGTTTTTT. It yields the protein CASSPDRTSGRDTGELFF.